The 23 T cell receptor beta chains below all came from one sample that was sequenced in a study of T cell changes during pregnancy in multiple sclerosis. Repertoires were generated with immunoSEQ multiplex PCR, while TCRdb's copy carries only in-frame clones and drops some. The data show 28,000 or so clones, 88% seen once. The material was CD8+ T cells from peripheral blood mononuclear cells, obtained in the second trimester of pregnancy. The origin of the receptors is a female donor with multiple sclerosis, enrolled in a pregnancy study.

This chain connects TRBV5-6 to TRBJ1-1, with 7 bases that match TRBD1. The CDR3 consists of 16 residues. Trimming at V came to 3 bases and at J to 0 bases, leaving 8 bases not matched to a gene. Germline CDR1 is SGHDT and CDR2 is YYEEEE. The CDR3 nucleotides are TGTGCCAGCAGCTCCGACAGGGAGGCCATGAACACTGAAGCTTTCTTT. Its protein is CASSSDREAMNTEAFF.

CDR3 DNA: TGTGCCAGCAGTTCAGGGTCGACCTACGAGCAGTACTTC. Encoded protein: CASSSGSTYEQYF. V and J are TRBV27 and TRBJ2-7; maybe TRBD1 (5 bases). CDR1 is MNHEY and CDR2 is SMNVEV in the germline V gene (reference sequence). The CDR3 consists of 13 residues. V was trimmed by 4 bases and J by 2 bases, leaving 9 bases between them.

The chain links TRBV10-3 to TRBJ2-3; TRBD1 is a possible D gene (5 bases). V lost 4 bases and J lost 2, with 16 bases in between. In germline, CDR1 is ENHRY, CDR2 SYGVKD. This CDR3 region has 16 residues. The CDR3 sequence is CAISADTLGHTDTQYF. The CDR3 bases are TGTGCCATCAGTGCCGATACCTTGGGGCACACAGATACGCAGTATTTT.

V usage is TRBV14 and J usage is TRBJ2-1; no clear D. Germline CDR1 is SGHDN and CDR2 is FVKESK. V lost 0 bases to trimming and J lost 0 bases, with 15 bases between them. This CDR3 spans 18 amino acids. CDR3 residues: CASSQEYNVQNSYNEQFF. The CDR3 nucleotides are TGTGCCAGCAGCCAAGAGTACAACGTGCAAAACTCCTACAATGAGCAGTTCTTC.

The chain employs TRBV10-2 and TRBJ2-7; the match to TRBD1 covers 8 bases. The V gene's germline CDR1 is WSHSY and CDR2 SAAADI. The trim removed 8 bases at V and 4 bases at J, leaving 16 bases unmatched. The CDR3 is 16 amino acids. CDR3 region: CASWVPGAQGAYEQYF. CDR3 DNA: TGCGCCAGCTGGGTCCCAGGAGCGCAGGGGGCGTACGAGCAGTACTTC.

This clone was detected only once. V is TRBV6-5 and J is TRBJ1-3, with D uncertain. Germline V gene lookup returns CDR1 MNHEY and CDR2 SVGAGI. Trimming cost V 0 bases and J 4 bases, with 4 bases left between them. This CDR3 has 13 residues. The CDR3 here is CASSYSAGNTIYF. DNA of the CDR3: TGTGCCAGCAGTTACTCGGCCGGAAACACCATATATTTT.

V and J are TRBV6-5 and TRBJ2-7; 8 bases match TRBD1. Unmatched junction bases numbered 7, after V lost 0 bases and J lost 6 bases. The CDR3 sequence is 15 residues long. Germline V gene sequence: CDR1 MNHEY, CDR2 SVGAGI. The CDR3 is CASSYSETGASEQYF. In DNA form, the CDR3 reads TGTGCCAGCAGTTACTCGGAGACAGGGGCATCCGAGCAGTACTTC.

This chain connects TRBV12-5 to TRBJ1-3; the D gene is possibly TRBD1 (5 bases). Germline CDR1 is LGHNT and CDR2 is FRNRAP. The length of the CDR3 is 15 residues. Deletions cut 1 base from V and 4 bases from J, with 11 bases between. CDR3 sequence reads: CASGLAPGGGNTIYF. In nucleotides, the CDR3 is TGTGCTAGTGGTTTGGCCCCCGGGGGAGGAAACACCATATATTTT.

This clone appeared once. This chain uses TRBV6-5 with TRBJ1-2, with D unresolved. In germline, CDR1 is MNHEY, CDR2 SVGAGI. Trimming stripped 6 bases from V and 4 bases from J, with 12 bases between. The CDR3 totals 13 residues. The CDR3 loop is CASRGGYGYGYTF. The DNA of the CDR3 is TGTGCCAGCAGGGGAGGTTACGGCTATGGCTACACCTTC.

The V and J genes are TRBV28 and TRBJ1-2; D not certain. The V gene's germline CDR1 is MDHEN and CDR2 SYDVKM. V dropped 11 bases and J dropped 3 bases, with 19 bases sitting between them. CDR3 size: 14 residues. For the CDR3, the DNA is TGTGCCGCTCGGATTAGCGGCGGCGACTATGGCTACACCTTC. This sequence encodes CAARISGGDYGYTF.

This sequence joins TRBV6-5 and TRBJ2-7; 8 positions match TRBD1. The ends lost 7 bases at V and 3 bases at J; junction bases unmatched: 11. The germline gives CDR1 MNHEY, CDR2 SVGAGI. This CDR3 region has 15 residues. Here the CDR3 reads CASTVTGTGGYEQYF. CDR3 nucleotides: TGTGCCAGCACCGTGACCGGGACAGGAGGCTACGAGCAGTACTTC.

This chain joins TRBV15 and TRBJ1-5; D remains ambiguous. The CDR3 sequence is 15 residues long. Trimming cost V 4 bases and J 2 bases, with 12 bases left between them. Germline values: CDR1 LNHNV, CDR2 YYDKDF (reference sequence). The chain's CDR3 is CATSITGRGNQPQHF. CDR3 sequence (DNA): TGTGCCACCAGCATCACGGGTCGCGGCAATCAGCCCCAGCATTTT.

The chain couples TRBV27 to TRBJ1-1; a possible D gene is TRBD1 (5 bases). CDR3 length: 13 amino acids. Germline lookup yields CDR1 MNHEY and CDR2 SMNVEV (reference sequence). V gave up 8 bases and J gave up 1 base, with 11 bases separating them. The CDR3 is CASFGAPNTEAFF. In DNA form, the CDR3 reads TGTGCCAGCTTTGGGGCACCGAACACTGAAGCTTTCTTT.

This chain connects TRBV29-1 to TRBJ2-6, with a possible D match to TRBD2 (7 bases). Germline V gene lookup returns CDR1 SQVTM and CDR2 ANQGSEA. The CDR3 sequence is 17 residues long. Trimming removed 0 bases from V and 2 bases from J, with 14 bases in between. The chain's CDR3 is CSVEDGGAPTGANVLTF. Here the CDR3 DNA reads TGCAGCGTTGAAGATGGGGGGGCCCCCACTGGGGCCAACGTCCTGACTTTC.

The table lists this clone with many counts. The CDR3 bases are TGTGCCACCAGCAGAGAGAACGGGGGGCAAGAGACCCAGTACTTC. Residues: CATSRENGGQETQYF. V usage is TRBV15 and J usage is TRBJ2-5, with 7 bases lining up with TRBD2. The junction had 3 bases not matched to a gene; V was cut back by 0 bases and J by 2 bases. The CDR3 contains 15 residues. The germline V gene has CDR1 LNHNV and CDR2 YYDKDF (reference sequence). Full variable domain (rest looked up from reference TRBV15 and TRBJ2-5): DAMVIQNPRYQVTQFGKPVTLSCSQTLNHNVMYWYQQKSSQAPKLLFHYYDKDFNNEADTPDNFQSRRPNTSFCFLDIRSPGLGDTAMYLCATSRENGGQETQYFGPGTRLLVL.

In this sample, this clone is medium-sized. Other DNA sequences in the sample encode the same CDR3. This chain connects TRBV15 to TRBJ2-2, with TRBD1 as a possible D gene (6 bases). Per the germline V gene, CDR1 is LNHNV and CDR2 is YYDKDF (reference sequence). V was pared by 0 bases and J by 2 bases, with 7 bases between. This CDR3 has 15 residues. The CDR3 sequence: CATSRDGTNTGELFF. DNA of the CDR3: TGTGCCACCAGCAGAGATGGGACAAACACCGGGGAGCTGTTTTTT.

This rearrangement joins TRBV16 to TRBJ2-7; 7 nucleotides match TRBD2. The germline CDR1 and CDR2 sequences are KGHSY and FQNENV. The CDR3 runs to 14 residues. The junction had 5 bases not matched to a gene; V was cut back by 0 bases and J by 6 bases. CDR3: CASSQSIGGIEQYF. The CDR3 bases are TGTGCCAGCAGCCAATCGATCGGGGGGATCGAGCAGTACTTC.

The chain employs TRBV4-3 and TRBJ1-1; no reliable D call. With 0 bases removed from V and 4 bases from J, the gap between germline ends came to 18 bases. The CDR3 has 17 amino acids. Looked up from germline, CDR1 is LGHNA and CDR2 is YSLEER. CDR3 coding DNA: TGCGCCAGCAGCCAAGATCCAAATTGGGAGGAACGCACTGAAGCTTTCTTT. Translating it yields CASSQDPNWEERTEAFF.

CDR3 protein: CASSESKGSATKNIQYF. The CDR3, as DNA: TGTGCCAGCAGTGAATCGAAAGGGAGCGCCACCAAAAACATTCAGTACTTC. The V call is TRBV25-1, the J call TRBJ2-4; perhaps TRBD2 as D (5 bases). With 1 base removed from V and 2 bases from J, the gap between germline ends came to 15 bases. The CDR3 has 17 residues. Germline V gives CDR1 MGHDK, CDR2 SYGVNS.

V usage is TRBV19 and J usage is TRBJ2-5, with 7 bases fitting TRBD1. Germline CDR1 is LNHDA and CDR2 is SQIVND (reference sequence). The CDR3 has 14 residues. The trim removed 7 bases at V and 5 bases at J, leaving 10 bases unmatched. The CDR3 is CASTPPDRSETQYF. The CDR3 DNA reads as TGTGCCAGTACCCCCCCGGACAGGTCTGAGACCCAGTACTTC.

The rearrangement uses TRBV7-2 and TRBJ2-7, with 7 bases matching TRBD1. V lost 0 bases to trimming and J lost 6 bases; unmatched junction nucleotides: 11. The germline V gene has CDR1 SGHTA and CDR2 FQGNSA. The CDR3 runs to 16 residues. In DNA, the CDR3 is TGTGCCAGCAGCTTAGCGGGGGCACAGGGGTTGTTCGAGCAGTACTTC. Protein: CASSLAGAQGLFEQYF.

This chain links TRBV9 with TRBJ1-6; 10 bases line up with TRBD1. This CDR3 is 16 amino acids long. Germline values: CDR1 SGDLS, CDR2 YYNGEE. The V gene end was trimmed by 0 bases and the J gene end by 11 bases; junction bases not matched to a gene: 8. The CDR3 reads CASSVDEDRGIAPLHF. The CDR3 nucleotides are TGTGCCAGCAGCGTAGATGAGGACAGGGGGATCGCACCCCTCCACTTT.

CDR3 nucleotide sequence: TGTGCCAGCAGCTTTCTTGGGGAGTTTGGAGCTTTCTTT. As protein: CASSFLGEFGAFF. This rearrangement joins TRBV11-1 to TRBJ1-1; D gene ambiguous. Germline-derived CDR1 and CDR2 are SGHAT and FQDESV (reference sequence). The CDR3 loop spans 13 amino acids. V lost 3 bases to trimming and J lost 10 bases, with 15 bases between them. Drawing the rest from reference TRBV11-1 and TRBJ1-1, the complete variable domain is EAEVAQSPRYKITEKSQAVAFWCDPISGHATLYWYRQILGQGPELLVQFQDESVVDDSQLPKDRFSAERLKGVDSTLKIQPAELGDSAMYLCASSFLGEFGAFFGQGTRLTVV.